In this sample, the clone carrying this T cell receptor beta chain turned up a few times. Antigen unknown. The authors split each subset's genomic DNA evenly across several immunoSEQ plates. Repertoires were generated with immunoSEQ multiplex PCR, while TCRdb's copy carries only in-frame clones and drops some. The table lists some 530,000 clones, 81% of them singletons. Germline lookup yields CDR1 MNHEY and CDR2 SVGAGI. With V trimmed by 4 bases and J by 2 bases, 7 bases remained unmatched. The CDR3 is 16 residues long. Every one of the donors was a Caucasian adult that lived in Nashville, Tennessee. The data are from a study of shared clonotypes between healthy human individuals. Study-level findings and limits: Clonotype sharing among the donors was expected to vary with sequencing depth.

Sample: PBMCs. This receptor was identified in a middle-aged woman in good health. Some clones in this sample may be carry-over from other donors' samples. This chain uses TRBV6-5 with TRBJ2-2; 7 bases line up with TRBD1. CDR3 nucleotides: TGTGCCAGCAGTTCCATAGGGACAGCCAACACCGGGGAGCTGTTTTTT. This encodes CASSSIGTANTGELFF.